This T cell receptor (beta chain) stems from a study of blood T cell repertoires in COVID-19. Study overall: Cohort 3 recovery required two negative PCRs, clearance, or symptom resolution.

V was pared by 5 bases and J by 4 bases, with 8 bases of the junction left unmatched. The CDR3 length is 15 residues. Germline V gene lookup returns CDR1 MNHEY and CDR2 SVGEGT. Profiled with immunoSEQ multiplex PCR; TCRdb holds only in-frame clones, not every one. In the table there are 250,000 to 300,000 clones, around 89% of which are singletons. Self-reported history from a screening survey and questionnaire set each donor's cohort. The sample consisted of PBMCs or T cells enriched from blood (not recorded which). This receptor was taken from an older woman in a cohort exposed to, infected with or recovered from COVID-19 (not recorded which). V is TRBV6-2 or TRBV6-3 and J is TRBJ1-5; 7 bases are shared with TRBD1. The CDR3 DNA reads as TGTGCCAGCAGTACGATAGGGACAGCGAATCAGCCCCAGCATTTT. Amino acids: CASSTIGTANQPQHF.